This is a list of T cell receptor beta chains from one sample in a study of cytomegalovirus exposure and HLA in healthy donors. Sequencing was performed with immunoSEQ multiplex PCR; in TCRdb, only in-frame clones are kept and a portion is missing. The sample yields 150,000 to 160,000 clones, about four fifths seen once. The sequenced sample was PBMCs. The receptors were gathered from a man aged 30 to 45 in good health and CMV-seropositive. CDR3s include the opening cysteine and the closing phenylalanine or tryptophan. The order of the fields is V gene, D gene, clone size, J gene, CDR3 DNA, CDR3 protein. The D gene is left open where the match is weak. Part of the rows lack a size; the others show once, few, many or a class for expanded clones.

>TRBV28|NA|NA|TRBJ2-2
TGTGCCAACCTGGACAAAAACACCGGGGAGCTGTTTTTT
CANLDKNTGELFF
>TRBV13|TRBD2|NA|TRBJ2-1
TGTGCCAGCAGTGCCGGGACTAGCGCCTACAATGAGCAGTTCTTC
CASSAGTSAYNEQFF
>TRBV7-6|NA|NA|TRBJ1-3
TGTGCCAGCAGACCTACAGGGACAGGAAACACCATATATTTT
CASRPTGTGNTIYF
>TRBV28|TRBD1|NA|TRBJ2-7
TGTGCCAGCAGTTTCACCTCCGGGACAGCGACATACGAGCAGTACTTC
CASSFTSGTATYEQYF
>TRBV6-5|NA|NA|TRBJ1-2
TGTGCCAGCAGTTACGAGGCCAACTATGGCTACACCTTC
CASSYEANYGYTF
>TRBV5-6|NA|once|TRBJ1-5
TGTGCCAGCAGCCAGGGTGCGCAGGGCAATCAGCCCCAGCATTTT
CASSQGAQGNQPQHF
>TRBV6-6|NA|NA|TRBJ1-5
TGTGCCAGCAGCACTACGGTAGCTAGCAATCAGCCCCAGCATTTT
CASSTTVASNQPQHF
>TRBV2|TRBD1|few|TRBJ1-1
TGTGCCAGCAGTGGGCCTTGGGGACAGGGGAACACTGAAGCTTTCTTT
CASSGPWGQGNTEAFF
>TRBV4-1|TRBD1|NA|TRBJ1-4
TGCGCCAGCAGCCGAGAAGACAGGGGGAATGAAAAACTGTTTTTT
CASSREDRGNEKLFF
>TRBV29-1|NA|NA|TRBJ2-7
TGCAGCGTCCATACAGGGACGTACGAGCAGTACTTC
CSVHTGTYEQYF
>TRBV28|TRBD1|NA|TRBJ1-2
TGTGCCAGCAGTCCTCAGTTTACAGGGGGCGCGAGCTACACCTTC
CASSPQFTGGASYTF
>TRBV5-1|NA|NA|TRBJ2-1
TGCGCCAGCAGCCCGGGGGTAGGGCGAAGGCAGTTCTTC
CASSPGVGRRQFF
>TRBV27|TRBD1|NA|TRBJ2-7
TGTGCCAGCAGTTCCTCCGGGACAGGGATGGACGAGCAGTACTTC
CASSSSGTGMDEQYF
>TRBV7-2|NA|NA|TRBJ1-3
TGTGCCAGCAGCTTAAAAGGCAGGGGAACAAACACCATATATTTT
CASSLKGRGTNTIYF
>TRBV2|NA|NA|TRBJ1-4
TGTGCCACCGGAGGGAGGGGGAATGAAAAACTGTTTTTT
CATGGRGNEKLFF
>TRBV19|TRBD1|NA|TRBJ1-2
TGTGCCAGTAGTCTCAATGCCGGGACAGTGGTTGTAACCTTC
CASSLNAGTVVVTF
>TRBV5-1|TRBD2|NA|TRBJ2-7
TGCGCCAGCAGCGATAGCGGGGGTTACTACGAGCAGTACTTC
CASSDSGGYYEQYF
>TRBV10-3|NA|few|TRBJ1-2
TGTGCCATCAGTGACGCGGGGTCAGTTTTCGGCTACACCTTC
CAISDAGSVFGYTF
>TRBV9|TRBD2|NA|TRBJ2-3
TGTGCCAGCAGCGTAGCTAGCGGGAGTTCGTTTTCCACAGATGCGCAGTATTTT
CASSVASGSSFSTDAQYF
>TRBV25-1|TRBD2|NA|TRBJ2-1
TGTGCCAGCAGTGATTCTCCAGGCGGGACTAGCGGGACTGAGCAGTTCTTC
CASSDSPGGTSGTEQFF
>TRBV27|NA|NA|TRBJ2-3
TGTGCCAGCAGTTTTGGCGGTCCGTGGGCAGATACGCAGTATTTT
CASSFGGPWADTQYF
>TRBV6-1|NA|hyperexpanded|TRBJ1-5
TGTGCCAGCAGTGCTGTGGGGGGTACGCATCAGCCCCAGCATTTT
CASSAVGGTHQPQHF
>TRBV4-1|NA|NA|TRBJ1-3
TGCGCCAGCAGCCAAGTTCAGTCTTTGGCTGGAAACACCATATATTTT
CASSQVQSLAGNTIYF
>TRBV7-9|NA|NA|TRBJ1-4
TGTGCCAGCCTCGGGGCTAATGAAAAACTGTTTTTT
CASLGANEKLFF
>TRBV30|NA|NA|TRBJ1-1
TGTGCCTGGAGTATGGAGCACACTGAAGCTTTCTTT
CAWSMEHTEAFF
>TRBV5-4|NA|NA|TRBJ2-1
TGTGCCAGCAGCCTCCGGTTGAGGAGCTCCTACAATGAGCAGTTCTTC
CASSLRLRSSYNEQFF
>TRBV4-1|NA|few|TRBJ1-5
TGCGCCAGCAGCCAAGACCAGGTTATTGGCAATCAGCCCCAGCATTTT
CASSQDQVIGNQPQHF
>TRBV2|NA|NA|TRBJ2-7
TGTGCCTCTCAAACGGTCTCCTACGAGCAGTACTTC
CASQTVSYEQYF
>TRBV12-5|NA|NA|TRBJ2-1
TGTGCTAGTGGTTTAACCGGACTTGTCTACAATGAGCAGTTCTTC
CASGLTGLVYNEQFF
>TRBV6-1|NA|NA|TRBJ2-3
TGTGCCAGCACCTCGAGGGTCCGGACAGATACGCAGTATTTT
CASTSRVRTDTQYF
>TRBV29-1|NA|once|TRBJ2-2
TGCAGCGTTGAAGATGCCAGGGGTGACACCGGGGAGCTGTTTTTT
CSVEDARGDTGELFF
>TRBV5-6|NA|NA|TRBJ2-7
TGTGCCAGCAGCTCTGTCCGGGGGGCAATGTACGAGCAGTACTTC
CASSSVRGAMYEQYF
>TRBV28|TRBD2|NA|TRBJ2-5
TGTGCCAGCAGTTTAGCCGGGAGGGTTGAGACCCAGTACTTC
CASSLAGRVETQYF
>TRBV10-1|TRBD2|NA|TRBJ2-1
TGCGCCAGCAGTGGGACAGCGGGAGGTTACAATGAGCAGTTCTTC
CASSGTAGGYNEQFF
>TRBV27|NA|once|TRBJ1-6
TGTGCCAGCAGCTCGACAGGTCGGTCACCCCTCCACTTT
CASSSTGRSPLHF
>TRBV6-5|NA|few|TRBJ1-2
TGTGCCAGCAGCCCCCGGGTTGAGACTAACTATGGCTACACCTTC
CASSPRVETNYGYTF
>TRBV6-1|TRBD2|NA|TRBJ2-7
TGTGCCAGCAGGACTAGCGGGAGCGAGCAGTACTTC
CASRTSGSEQYF
>TRBV6-5|TRBD2|NA|TRBJ2-7
TGTGCCAGCAGTAGCGGACTAGCGGCTTTGGAAGAGCAGTACTTC
CASSSGLAALEEQYF
>TRBV28|NA|once|TRBJ1-4
TGTGCCAGCAGTTCTTCCCAAGGCGGTGAAAAACTGTTTTTT
CASSSSQGGEKLFF
>TRBV5-1|NA|NA|TRBJ1-2
TGCGCCAGCAGCTTGGCCCGGAGCTATGGCTACACCTTC
CASSLARSYGYTF
>TRBV27|NA|NA|TRBJ1-5
TGTGCCAGCAGTCCCATCGACAGACAGCATGATCAGCCCCAGCATTTT
CASSPIDRQHDQPQHF
>TRBV9|NA|NA|TRBJ2-5
TGTGCCAGCAGCGGCGCCGGGAACCAAGAGACCCAGTACTTC
CASSGAGNQETQYF
>TRBV11-1|TRBD2|NA|TRBJ2-3
TGTGCCAGCAGGGGCGGGCAGCGGGGGAGAACAGATACGCAGTATTTT
CASRGGQRGRTDTQYF
>TRBV10-1|TRBD1|NA|TRBJ2-1
TGCGCCAGCAGTGAGGAGGGGGCAAGGAATGAGCAGTTCTTC
CASSEEGARNEQFF
>TRBV5-3|TRBD1|once|TRBJ2-7
TGTGCCAGAAGGGGCCCCCTCTGGACAGGCTCCTACGAGCAGTACTTC
CARRGPLWTGSYEQYF
>TRBV30|NA|NA|TRBJ2-5
TGTGCCTGGAGTGTTGACAGCAAAGAGACCCAGTACTTC
CAWSVDSKETQYF
>TRBV11-3|NA|NA|TRBJ1-6
TGTGCCAGCAGCTTAGGGCCCTGGTCACCCCTCCACTTT
CASSLGPWSPLHF
>TRBV6-5|NA|NA|TRBJ2-5
TGTGCCAGCAGCCCTCGTCCGCAAGAGACCCAGTACTTC
CASSPRPQETQYF
>TRBV18|NA|NA|TRBJ1-1
TGTGCCAGCTCACCCGAGATGAACACTGAAGCTTTCTTT
CASSPEMNTEAFF
>TRBV6-1|NA|NA|TRBJ2-7
TGTGCCAGCAGTGACTTCTACGAGCAGTACTTC
CASSDFYEQYF